Below, 3 T cell receptor beta chains from the same sample are listed, as sequenced in a study of T cell repertoires in cytomegalovirus infection. These TCRs' antigens remain unknown. MiXCR, run by TCRdb on the reads, gives a single entry per CDR3 protein. There are hundreds of thousands of distinct CDR3 sequences in the sample; approximately 46% occur only once, and 35% to 50% lies in the top ten. The sample in question was cultured PBMCs, obtained from culture after CMV antigen stimulation. These receptors all stem from a human donor in good health (CMV status not recorded). Some clones in this sample may be carry-over from other donors' samples.

The V call is TRBV6-1, the J call TRBJ2-1, with D possibly TRBD1 on 6 matching bases. CDR1 is MNHNS and CDR2 is SASEGT in the germline V gene. The CDR3 sequence is 14 residues long. Deletions cut 7 bases from V and 6 bases from J, with 16 bases between. CDR3 DNA sequence: TGTGCCAGCATCCCTCGAAGGGGGTCCAATGAGCAGTTCTTC. Translation gives CASIPRRGSNEQFF.

Details on this clonotype: An end of the junction does not agree with germline; a read error may underlie this. The gene calls are TRBV4-1 and TRBJ1-1; D not certain. CDR3 length equals 14 residues. The germline V gene has CDR1 MGHRA and CDR2 YSYEKL. The CDR3 DNA is TGTGCCAGCAGTCCCGGGAGCTTGAACACTGAAGCTTTCTTT. Protein: CASSPGSLNTEAFF.

The V and J genes are TRBV12-3 or TRBV12-4 and TRBJ2-2; 11 positions agree with TRBD2. This CDR3 has 13 residues. After removal of 10 bases from V and 10 bases from J, the junction contained 8 bases not matched to a gene. CDR3 DNA: TGTGCCACCCTTAGCGGGAGGGCCGAGGAGCTGTTTTTT. Translating gives CATLSGRAEELFF.